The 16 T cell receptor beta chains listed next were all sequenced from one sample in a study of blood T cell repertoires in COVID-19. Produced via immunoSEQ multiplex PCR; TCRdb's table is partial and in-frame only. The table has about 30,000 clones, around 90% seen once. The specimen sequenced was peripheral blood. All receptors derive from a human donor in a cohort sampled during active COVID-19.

The CDR3 here is CAWRQGTEAFF. As DNA, the CDR3 is TGTGCCTGGAGACAGGGGACTGAAGCTTTCTTT. The rearrangement uses TRBV30 and TRBJ1-1; TRBD1 agrees at 7 bases. With 3 bases clipped from V and 5 bases from J, the junction kept 0 bases outside the gene matches. CDR1 is GTSNPN, CDR2 SVGIG, per germline (reference sequence). The CDR3 totals 11 residues. Full variable domain (rest looked up from reference TRBV30 and TRBJ1-1): SQTIHQWPATLVQPVGSPLSLECTVEGTSNPNLYWYRQAAGRGLQLLFYSVGIGQISSEVPQNLSASRPQDRQFILSSKKLLLSDSGFYLCAWRQGTEAFFGQGTRLTVV.

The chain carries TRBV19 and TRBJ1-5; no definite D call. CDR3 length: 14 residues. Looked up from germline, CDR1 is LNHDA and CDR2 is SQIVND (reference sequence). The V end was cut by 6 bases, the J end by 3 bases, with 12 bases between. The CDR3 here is CASRFREVNQPQHF. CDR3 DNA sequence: TGTGCCAGTAGATTCCGAGAGGTCAATCAGCCCCAGCATTTT.

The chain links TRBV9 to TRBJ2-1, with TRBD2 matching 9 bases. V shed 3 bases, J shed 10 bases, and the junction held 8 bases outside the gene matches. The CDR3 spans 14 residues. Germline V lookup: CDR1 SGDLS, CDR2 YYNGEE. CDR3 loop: CASSDRGGAREQFF. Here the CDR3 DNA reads TGTGCCAGCAGCGATCGCGGGGGGGCCAGGGAGCAGTTCTTC. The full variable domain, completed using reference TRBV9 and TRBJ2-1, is DSGVTQTPKHLITATGQRVTLRCSPRSGDLSVYWYQQSLDQGLQFLIQYYNGEERAKGNILERFSAQQFPDLHSELNLSSLELGDSALYFCASSDRGGAREQFFGPGTRLTVL.

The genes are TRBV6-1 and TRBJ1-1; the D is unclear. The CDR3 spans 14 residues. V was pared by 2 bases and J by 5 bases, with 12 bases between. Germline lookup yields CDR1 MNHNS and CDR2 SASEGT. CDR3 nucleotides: TGTGCCAGCAGTGAACCCGCGCCAAAGACTGAAGCTTTCTTT. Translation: CASSEPAPKTEAFF.

CDR3 sequence (DNA): TGTGCCAGCAGCCTAGGCAGGGTGGGGGGCTACACCTTC. Translated, it gives CASSLGRVGGYTF. The chain links TRBV11-2 to TRBJ1-2, with D possibly TRBD1 on 5 matching bases. Trimming took off 5 bases at V and 8 bases at J, with 15 bases between the two ends. CDR1 and CDR2 from the germline V gene are SGHAT and FQNNGV. The length of the CDR3 is 13 residues.

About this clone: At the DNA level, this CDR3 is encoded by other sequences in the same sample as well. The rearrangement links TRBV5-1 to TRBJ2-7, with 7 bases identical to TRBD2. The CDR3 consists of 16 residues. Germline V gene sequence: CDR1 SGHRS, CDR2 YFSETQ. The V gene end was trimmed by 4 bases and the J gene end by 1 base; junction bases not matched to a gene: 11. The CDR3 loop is CASSLGPGGSSYEQYF. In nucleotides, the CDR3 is TGCGCCAGCAGCCTTGGCCCGGGGGGATCTTCCTACGAGCAGTACTTC.

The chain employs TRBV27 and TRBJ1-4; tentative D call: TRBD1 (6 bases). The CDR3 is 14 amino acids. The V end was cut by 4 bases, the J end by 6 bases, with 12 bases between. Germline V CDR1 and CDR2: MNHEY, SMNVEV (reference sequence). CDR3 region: CASSWGGGYEKLFF. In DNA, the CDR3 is TGTGCCAGCAGTTGGGGGGGCGGTTATGAAAAACTGTTTTTT.

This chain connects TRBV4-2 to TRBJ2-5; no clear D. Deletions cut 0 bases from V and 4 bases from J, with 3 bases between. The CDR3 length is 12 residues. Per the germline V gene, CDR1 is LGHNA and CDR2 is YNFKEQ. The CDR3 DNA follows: TGTGCCAGCAGCCAAGATCTAGAGACCCAGTACTTC. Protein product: CASSQDLETQYF.

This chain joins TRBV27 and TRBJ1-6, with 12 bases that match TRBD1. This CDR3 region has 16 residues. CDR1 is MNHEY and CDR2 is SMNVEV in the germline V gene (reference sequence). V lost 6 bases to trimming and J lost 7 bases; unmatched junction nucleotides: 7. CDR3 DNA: TGTGCCAGCAGCTTGGGACAGGGGGCTGGCAATTCACCCCTCCACTTT. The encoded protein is CASSLGQGAGNSPLHF.

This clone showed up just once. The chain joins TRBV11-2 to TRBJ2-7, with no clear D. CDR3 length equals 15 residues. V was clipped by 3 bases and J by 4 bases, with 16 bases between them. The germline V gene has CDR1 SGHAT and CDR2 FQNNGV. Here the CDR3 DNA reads TGTGCCAGCAGCTTGGCGGCAGCCCCCCTTTACGAGCAGTACTTC. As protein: CASSLAAAPLYEQYF. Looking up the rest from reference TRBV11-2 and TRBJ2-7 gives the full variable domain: EAGVAQSPRYKIIEKRQSVAFWCNPISGHATLYWYQQILGQGPKLLIQFQNNGVVDDSQLPKDRFSAERLKGVDSTLKIQPAKLEDSAVYLCASSLAAAPLYEQYFGPGTRLTVT.

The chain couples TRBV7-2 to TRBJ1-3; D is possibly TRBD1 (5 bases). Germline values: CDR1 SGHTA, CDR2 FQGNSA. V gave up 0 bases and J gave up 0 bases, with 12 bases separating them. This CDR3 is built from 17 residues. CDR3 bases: TGTGCCAGCAGCTTAGCCGGGGACTTCCACTCTGGAAACACCATATATTTT. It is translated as CASSLAGDFHSGNTIYF.

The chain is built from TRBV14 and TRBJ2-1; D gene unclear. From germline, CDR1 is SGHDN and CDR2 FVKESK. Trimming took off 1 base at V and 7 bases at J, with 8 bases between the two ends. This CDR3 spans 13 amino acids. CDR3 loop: CASSQGVRNEQFF. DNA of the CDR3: TGTGCCAGCAGCCAAGGTGTTAGAAATGAGCAGTTCTTC.

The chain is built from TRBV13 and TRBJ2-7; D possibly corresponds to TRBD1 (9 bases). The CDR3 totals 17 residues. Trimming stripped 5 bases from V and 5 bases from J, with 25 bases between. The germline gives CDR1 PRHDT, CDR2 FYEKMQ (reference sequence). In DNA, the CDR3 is TGTGCCAGCAGCACCGGACAGGGGACTAGTTTATCCAACGAGCAGTACTTC. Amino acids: CASSTGQGTSLSNEQYF.

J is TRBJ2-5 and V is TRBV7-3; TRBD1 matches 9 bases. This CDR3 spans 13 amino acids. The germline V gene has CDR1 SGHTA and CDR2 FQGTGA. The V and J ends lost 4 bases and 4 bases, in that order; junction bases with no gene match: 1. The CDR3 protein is CASSSDRGETQYF. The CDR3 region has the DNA TGTGCCAGCAGCTCGGACAGGGGAGAGACCCAGTACTTC.

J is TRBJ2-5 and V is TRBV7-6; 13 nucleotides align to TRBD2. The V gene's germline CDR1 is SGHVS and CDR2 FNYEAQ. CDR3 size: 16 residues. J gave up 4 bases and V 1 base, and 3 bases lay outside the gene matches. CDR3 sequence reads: CASSLETSGRAETQYF. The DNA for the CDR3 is TGTGCCAGCAGCTTAGAAACTAGCGGGAGGGCAGAGACCCAGTACTTC.

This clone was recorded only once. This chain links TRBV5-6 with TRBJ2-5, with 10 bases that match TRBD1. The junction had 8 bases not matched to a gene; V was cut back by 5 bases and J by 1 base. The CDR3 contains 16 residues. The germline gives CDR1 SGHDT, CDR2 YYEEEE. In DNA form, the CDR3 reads TGTGCCAGCAGTTTGCTTGGGACAGGGGCCCAAGAGACCCAGTACTTC. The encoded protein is CASSLLGTGAQETQYF.